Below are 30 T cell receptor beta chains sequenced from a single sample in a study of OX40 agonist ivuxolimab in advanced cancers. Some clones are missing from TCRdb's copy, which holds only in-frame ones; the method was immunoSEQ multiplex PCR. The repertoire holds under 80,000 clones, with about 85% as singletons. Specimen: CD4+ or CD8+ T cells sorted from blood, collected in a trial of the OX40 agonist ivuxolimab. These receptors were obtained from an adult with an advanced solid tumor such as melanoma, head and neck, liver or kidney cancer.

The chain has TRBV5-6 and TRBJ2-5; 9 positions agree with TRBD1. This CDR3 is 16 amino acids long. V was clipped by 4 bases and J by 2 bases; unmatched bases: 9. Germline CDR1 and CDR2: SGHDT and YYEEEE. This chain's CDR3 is CASSIPGQGQQETQYF. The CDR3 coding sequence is TGTGCCAGCAGCATACCGGGACAGGGCCAGCAAGAGACCCAGTACTTC.

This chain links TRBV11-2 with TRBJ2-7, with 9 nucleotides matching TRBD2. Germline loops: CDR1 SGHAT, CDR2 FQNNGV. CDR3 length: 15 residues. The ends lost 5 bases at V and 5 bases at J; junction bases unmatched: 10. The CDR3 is CASSLGASGKNEQYF. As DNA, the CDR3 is TGTGCCAGCAGCCTAGGGGCTAGCGGGAAGAACGAGCAGTACTTC.

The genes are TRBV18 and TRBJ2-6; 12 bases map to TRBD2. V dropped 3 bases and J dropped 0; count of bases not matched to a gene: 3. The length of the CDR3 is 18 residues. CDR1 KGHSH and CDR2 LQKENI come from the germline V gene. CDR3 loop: CASSPKTSGSSGANVLTF. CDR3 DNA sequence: TGTGCCAGCTCACCCAAGACTAGCGGGAGCTCTGGGGCCAACGTCCTGACTTTC.

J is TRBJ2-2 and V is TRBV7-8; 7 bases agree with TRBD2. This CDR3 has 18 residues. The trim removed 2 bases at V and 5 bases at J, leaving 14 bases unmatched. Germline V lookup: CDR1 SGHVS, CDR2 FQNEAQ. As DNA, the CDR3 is TGTGCCAGCAGCTTAACCCCCTTGGGGATGCGGGGGACCGGGGAGCTGTTTTTT. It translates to CASSLTPLGMRGTGELFF.

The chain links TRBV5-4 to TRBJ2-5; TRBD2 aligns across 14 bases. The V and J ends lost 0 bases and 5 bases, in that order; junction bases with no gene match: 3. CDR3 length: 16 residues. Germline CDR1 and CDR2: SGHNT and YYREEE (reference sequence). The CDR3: CASSLVGLAGGETQYF. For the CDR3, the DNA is TGTGCCAGCAGCTTGGTCGGACTAGCGGGGGGTGAGACCCAGTACTTC.

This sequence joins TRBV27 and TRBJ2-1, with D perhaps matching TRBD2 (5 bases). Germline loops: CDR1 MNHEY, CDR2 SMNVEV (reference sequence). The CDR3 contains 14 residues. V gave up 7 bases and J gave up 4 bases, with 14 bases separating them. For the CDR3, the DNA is TGTGCCAGCATCAAAAACCGACTATACAATGAGCAGTTCTTC. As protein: CASIKNRLYNEQFF.

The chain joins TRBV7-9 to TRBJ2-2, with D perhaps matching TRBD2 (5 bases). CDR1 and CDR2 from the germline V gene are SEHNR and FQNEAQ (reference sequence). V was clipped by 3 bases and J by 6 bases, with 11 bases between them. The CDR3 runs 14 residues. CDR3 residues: CASSLSSGSGELFF. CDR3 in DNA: TGTGCCAGCAGCTTGTCTTCGGGGTCCGGGGAGCTGTTTTTT.

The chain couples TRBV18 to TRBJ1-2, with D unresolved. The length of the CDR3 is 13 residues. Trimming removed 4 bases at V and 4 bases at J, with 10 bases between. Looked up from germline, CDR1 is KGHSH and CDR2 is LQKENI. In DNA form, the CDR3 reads TGTGCCAGCTCACTCGGGCAAGGCTATGGCTACACCTTC. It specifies CASSLGQGYGYTF.

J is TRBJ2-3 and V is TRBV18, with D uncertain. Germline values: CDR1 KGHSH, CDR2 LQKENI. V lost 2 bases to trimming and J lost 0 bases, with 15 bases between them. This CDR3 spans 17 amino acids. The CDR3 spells CASSPSGSTRSTDTQYF. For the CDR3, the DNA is TGTGCCAGCTCACCATCCGGGTCCACCAGAAGCACAGATACGCAGTATTTT.

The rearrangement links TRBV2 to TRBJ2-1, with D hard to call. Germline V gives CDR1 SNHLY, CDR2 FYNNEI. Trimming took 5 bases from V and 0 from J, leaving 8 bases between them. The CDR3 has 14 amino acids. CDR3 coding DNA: TGTGCCAGCAGTATCGACACCTCCTACAATGAGCAGTTCTTC. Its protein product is CASSIDTSYNEQFF.

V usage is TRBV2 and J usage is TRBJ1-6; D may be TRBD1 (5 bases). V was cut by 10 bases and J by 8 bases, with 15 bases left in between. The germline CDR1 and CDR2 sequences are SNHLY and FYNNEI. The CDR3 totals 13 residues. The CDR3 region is CAITRDGDSPLHF. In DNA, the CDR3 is TGTGCCATTACCCGGGACGGAGATTCACCCCTCCACTTT.

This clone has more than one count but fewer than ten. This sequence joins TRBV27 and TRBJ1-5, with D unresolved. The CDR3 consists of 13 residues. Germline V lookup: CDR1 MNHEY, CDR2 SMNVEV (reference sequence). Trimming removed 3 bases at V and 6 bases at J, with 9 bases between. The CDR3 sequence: CASSFLGIQPQHF. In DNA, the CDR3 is TGTGCCAGCAGTTTCTTGGGAATTCAGCCCCAGCATTTT.

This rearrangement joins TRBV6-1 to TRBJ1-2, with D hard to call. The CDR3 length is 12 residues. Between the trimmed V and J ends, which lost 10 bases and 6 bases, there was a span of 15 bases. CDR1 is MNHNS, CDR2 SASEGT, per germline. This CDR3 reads CATDSAGNGYTF. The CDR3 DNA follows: TGTGCCACCGACTCGGCGGGAAATGGCTACACCTTC.

The CDR3 loop is CATSRDRQGRNEQFF. The CDR3 bases are TGTGCCACCAGCAGAGATCGGCAAGGACGGAATGAGCAGTTCTTC. The chain employs TRBV15 and TRBJ2-1; D is ambiguous. This CDR3 is 15 amino acids long. V was cut by 0 bases and J by 7 bases, with 13 bases left in between. CDR1 LNHNV and CDR2 YYDKDF come from the germline V gene (reference sequence). Combining the CDR3 with reference TRBV15 and TRBJ2-1 gives the whole variable domain DAMVIQNPRYQVTQFGKPVTLSCSQTLNHNVMYWYQQKSSQAPKLLFHYYDKDFNNEADTPDNFQSRRPNTSFCFLDIRSPGLGDTAMYLCATSRDRQGRNEQFFGPGTRLTVL.

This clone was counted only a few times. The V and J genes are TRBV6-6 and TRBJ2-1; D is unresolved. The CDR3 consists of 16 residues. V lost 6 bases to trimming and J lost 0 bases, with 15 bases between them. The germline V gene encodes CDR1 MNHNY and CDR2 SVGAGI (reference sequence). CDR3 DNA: TGTGCCAGCAGGGGTGGCGGTTCGAGCTCCTACAATGAGCAGTTCTTC. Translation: CASRGGGSSSYNEQFF.

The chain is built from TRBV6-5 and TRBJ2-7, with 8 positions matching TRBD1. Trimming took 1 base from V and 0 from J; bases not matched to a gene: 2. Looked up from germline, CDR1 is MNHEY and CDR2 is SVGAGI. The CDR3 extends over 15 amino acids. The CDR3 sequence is CASSYWDRISYEQYF. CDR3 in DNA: TGTGCCAGCAGTTACTGGGACAGGATCTCCTACGAGCAGTACTTC.

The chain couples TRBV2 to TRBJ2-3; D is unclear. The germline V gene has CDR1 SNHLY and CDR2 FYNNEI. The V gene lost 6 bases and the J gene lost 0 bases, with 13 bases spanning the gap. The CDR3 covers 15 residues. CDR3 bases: TGTGCCAGCAGAGACCTCCAAACTAGCACAGATACGCAGTATTTT. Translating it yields CASRDLQTSTDTQYF.

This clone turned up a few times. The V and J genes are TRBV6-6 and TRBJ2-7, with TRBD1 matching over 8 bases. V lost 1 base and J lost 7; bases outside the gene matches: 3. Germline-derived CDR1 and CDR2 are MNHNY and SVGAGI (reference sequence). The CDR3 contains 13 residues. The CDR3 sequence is CASSYFTGGEQYF. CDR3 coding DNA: TGTGCCAGCAGTTACTTTACAGGGGGAGAGCAGTACTTC.

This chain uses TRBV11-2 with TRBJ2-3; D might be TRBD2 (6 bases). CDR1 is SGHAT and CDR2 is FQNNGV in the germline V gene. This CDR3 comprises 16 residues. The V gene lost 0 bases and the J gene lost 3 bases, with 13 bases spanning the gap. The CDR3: CASSLEWGRRTDTQYF. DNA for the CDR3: TGTGCCAGCAGCTTAGAGTGGGGGAGGCGGACAGATACGCAGTATTTT.

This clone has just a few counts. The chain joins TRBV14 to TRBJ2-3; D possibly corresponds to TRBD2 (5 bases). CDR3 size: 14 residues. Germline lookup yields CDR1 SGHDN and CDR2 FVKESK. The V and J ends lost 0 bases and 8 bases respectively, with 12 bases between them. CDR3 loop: CASSQDFGSSTQYF. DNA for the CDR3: TGTGCCAGCAGCCAAGATTTTGGGAGCTCTACGCAGTATTTT.

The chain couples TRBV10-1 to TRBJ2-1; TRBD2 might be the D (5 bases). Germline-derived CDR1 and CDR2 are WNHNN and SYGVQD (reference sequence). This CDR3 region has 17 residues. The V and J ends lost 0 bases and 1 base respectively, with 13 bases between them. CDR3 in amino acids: CASSESGMRRSYNEQFF. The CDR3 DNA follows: TGCGCCAGCAGTGAGTCGGGGATGAGGAGGTCCTACAATGAGCAGTTCTTC.

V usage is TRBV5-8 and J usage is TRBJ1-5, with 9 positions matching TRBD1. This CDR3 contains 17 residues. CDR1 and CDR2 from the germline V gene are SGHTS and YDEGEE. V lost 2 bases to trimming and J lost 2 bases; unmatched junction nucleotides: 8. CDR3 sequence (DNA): TGTGCCAGCAGCTTTTCCGGACAGGGGTTGCGCAATCAGCCCCAGCATTTT. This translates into CASSFSGQGLRNQPQHF. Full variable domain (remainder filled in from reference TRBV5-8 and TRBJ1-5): EAGVTQSPTHLIKTRGQQATLRCSPISGHTSVYWYQQALGLGLQFLLWYDEGEERNRGNFPPRFSGRQFPNYSSELNVNALELEDSALYLCASSFSGQGLRNQPQHFGDGTRLSIL.

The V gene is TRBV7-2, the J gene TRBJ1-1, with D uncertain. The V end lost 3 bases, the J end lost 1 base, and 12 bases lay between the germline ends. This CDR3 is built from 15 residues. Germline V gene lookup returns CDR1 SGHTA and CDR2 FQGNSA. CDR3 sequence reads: CASSFSVSENTEAFF. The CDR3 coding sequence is TGTGCCAGCAGCTTCTCGGTGTCGGAGAACACTGAAGCTTTCTTT.

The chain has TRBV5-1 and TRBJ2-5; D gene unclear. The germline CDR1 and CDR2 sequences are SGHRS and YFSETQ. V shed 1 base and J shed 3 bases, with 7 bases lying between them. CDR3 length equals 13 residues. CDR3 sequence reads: CASSLLSEETQYF. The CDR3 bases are TGCGCCAGCAGCTTGTTGTCAGAAGAGACCCAGTACTTC.

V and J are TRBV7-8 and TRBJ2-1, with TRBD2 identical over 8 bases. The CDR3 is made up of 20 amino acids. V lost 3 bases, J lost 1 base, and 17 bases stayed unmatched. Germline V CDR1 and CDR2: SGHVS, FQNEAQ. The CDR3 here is CASSFLISGTYGGSYNEQFF. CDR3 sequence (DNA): TGTGCCAGCAGCTTCCTTATTAGCGGGACTTACGGGGGTTCCTACAATGAGCAGTTCTTC. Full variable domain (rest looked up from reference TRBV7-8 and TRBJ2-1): GAGVSQSPRYKVAKRGQDVALRCDPISGHVSLFWYQQALGQGPEFLTYFQNEAQLDKSGLPSDRFFAERPEGSVSTLKIQRTQQEDSAVYLCASSFLISGTYGGSYNEQFFGPGTRLTVL.

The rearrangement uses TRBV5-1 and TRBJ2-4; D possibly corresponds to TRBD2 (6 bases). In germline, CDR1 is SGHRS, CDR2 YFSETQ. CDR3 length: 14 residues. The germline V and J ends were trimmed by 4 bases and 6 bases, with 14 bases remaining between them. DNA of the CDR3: TGCGCCAGCAGCCTGGGGGGTATGGGAAACATTCAGTACTTC. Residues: CASSLGGMGNIQYF. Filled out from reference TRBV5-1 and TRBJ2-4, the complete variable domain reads KAGVTQTPRYLIKTRGQQVTLSCSPISGHRSVSWYQQTPGQGLQFLFEYFSETQRNKGNFPGRFSGRQFSNSRSEMNVSTLELGDSALYLCASSLGGMGNIQYFGAGTRLSVL.

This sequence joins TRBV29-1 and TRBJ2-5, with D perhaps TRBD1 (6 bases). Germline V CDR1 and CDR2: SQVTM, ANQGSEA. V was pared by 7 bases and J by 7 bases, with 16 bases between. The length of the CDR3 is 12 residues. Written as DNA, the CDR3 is TGCAGCGCGTATGGGACAAAGGGGACCCAGTACTTC. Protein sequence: CSAYGTKGTQYF.

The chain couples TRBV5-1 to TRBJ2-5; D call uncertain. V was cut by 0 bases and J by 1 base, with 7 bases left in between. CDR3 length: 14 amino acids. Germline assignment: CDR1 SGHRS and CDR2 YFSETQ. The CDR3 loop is CASSLETIQETQYF. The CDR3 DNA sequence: TGCGCCAGCAGCTTGGAAACAATCCAAGAGACCCAGTACTTC. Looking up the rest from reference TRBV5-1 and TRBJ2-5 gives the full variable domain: KAGVTQTPRYLIKTRGQQVTLSCSPISGHRSVSWYQQTPGQGLQFLFEYFSETQRNKGNFPGRFSGRQFSNSRSEMNVSTLELGDSALYLCASSLETIQETQYFGPGTRLLVL.

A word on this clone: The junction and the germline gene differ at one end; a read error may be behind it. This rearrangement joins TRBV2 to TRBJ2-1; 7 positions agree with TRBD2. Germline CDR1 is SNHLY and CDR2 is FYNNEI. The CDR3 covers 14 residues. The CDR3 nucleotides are TGTGCCAGCAGTGTCCCACTAGCGAGCGATGAGCGGTTCTTC. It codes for CASSVPLASDERFF. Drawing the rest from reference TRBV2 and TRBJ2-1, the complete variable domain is EPEVTQTPSHQVTQMGQEVILRCVPISNHLYFYWYRQILGQKVEFLVSFYNNEISEKSEIFDDQFSVERPDGSNFTLKIRSTKLEDSAMYFCASSVPLASDERFFGPGTRLTVL.

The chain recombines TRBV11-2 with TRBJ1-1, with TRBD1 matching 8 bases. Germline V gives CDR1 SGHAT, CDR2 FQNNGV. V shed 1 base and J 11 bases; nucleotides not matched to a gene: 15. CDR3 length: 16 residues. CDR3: CASSLATTNRGFTAFF. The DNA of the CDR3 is TGTGCCAGCAGCTTAGCGACAACCAACAGGGGGTTCACGGCTTTCTTT.